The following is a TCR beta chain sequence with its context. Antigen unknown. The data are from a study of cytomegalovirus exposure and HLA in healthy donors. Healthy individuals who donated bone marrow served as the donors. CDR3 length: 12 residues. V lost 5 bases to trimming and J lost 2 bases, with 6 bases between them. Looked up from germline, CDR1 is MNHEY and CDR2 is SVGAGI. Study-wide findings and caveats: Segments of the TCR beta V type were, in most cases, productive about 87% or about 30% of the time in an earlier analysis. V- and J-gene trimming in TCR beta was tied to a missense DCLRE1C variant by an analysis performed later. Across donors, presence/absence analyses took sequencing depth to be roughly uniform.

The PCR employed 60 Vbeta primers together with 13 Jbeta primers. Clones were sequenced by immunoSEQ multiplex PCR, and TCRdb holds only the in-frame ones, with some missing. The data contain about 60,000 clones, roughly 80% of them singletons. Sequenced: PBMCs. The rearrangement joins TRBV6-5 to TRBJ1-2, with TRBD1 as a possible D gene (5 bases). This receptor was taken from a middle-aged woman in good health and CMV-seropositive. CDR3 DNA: TGTGCCAGCAGTCCAGGGAACTATGGCTACACCTTC. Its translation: CASSPGNYGYTF.